The 22 T cell receptor beta chains in this list originate from one sample, sequenced in a study of blood T cell repertoires in COVID-19. Assay used: immunoSEQ multiplex PCR; TCRdb lists only in-frame clones, some missing. The data show 250,000 or so clones, about 87% seen once. The sequenced sample was PBMCs or T cells enriched from blood (not recorded which). Receptor source: a woman aged 40-49 years who had been exposed to COVID-19.

This rearrangement joins TRBV27 to TRBJ1-5; D not resolved. CDR3 length: 15 residues. The V and J ends lost 0 bases and 7 bases respectively, with 13 bases between them. From germline, CDR1 is MNHEY and CDR2 SMNVEV (reference sequence). The CDR3 nucleotides read TGTGCCAGCAGTTTATCGAAGTGGTCGGGGCAGCCCCAGCATTTT. Its protein product is CASSLSKWSGQPQHF.

This chain uses TRBV5-6 with TRBJ1-4, with TRBD1 matching over 8 bases. The CDR3 consists of 15 residues. V trimming: 4 bases; J trimming: 3 bases; junction bases outside the gene matches: 5. Per the germline V gene, CDR1 is SGHDT and CDR2 is YYEEEE. CDR3 region: CASSLPGQANEKLFF. CDR3 sequence (DNA): TGTGCCAGCAGCCTACCGGGACAGGCTAATGAAAAACTGTTTTTT. Combining the CDR3 with reference TRBV5-6 and TRBJ1-4 gives the whole variable domain DAGVTQSPTHLIKTRGQQVTLRCSPKSGHDTVSWYQQALGQGPQFIFQYYEEEERQRGNFPDRFSGHQFPNYSSELNVNALLLGDSALYLCASSLPGQANEKLFFGSGTQLSVL.

The chain links TRBV9 to TRBJ2-3; no reliable D call. The CDR3 contains 15 residues. The V gene lost 0 bases and the J gene lost 2 bases, with 10 bases spanning the gap. Germline assignment: CDR1 SGDLS and CDR2 YYNGEE. The CDR3 DNA reads TGTGCCAGCAGCGTAGGTTTTCTTTTCACAGATACGCAGTATTTT. It codes for CASSVGFLFTDTQYF.

The CDR3 spells CASSPAGRRGHGELFF. The CDR3 DNA is TGTGCCAGCAGTCCGGCGGGACGGAGAGGGCACGGGGAGCTGTTTTTT. The V and J genes are TRBV28 and TRBJ2-2; D possibly corresponds to TRBD2 (6 bases). The CDR3 length is 16 residues. Trimming took 5 bases from V and 7 from J, leaving 20 bases between them. Germline lookup yields CDR1 MDHEN and CDR2 SYDVKM.

The V gene is TRBV20-1, the J gene TRBJ2-1; 7 bases are a match to TRBD1. The V gene end was trimmed by 3 bases and the J gene end by 8 bases; junction bases not matched to a gene: 1. CDR3 length equals 11 residues. Germline assignment: CDR1 DFQATT and CDR2 SNEGSKA (reference sequence). CDR3 sequence (DNA): TGCAGTGCTAGGGGACAGTATGAGCAGTTCTTC. Its protein is CSARGQYEQFF.

The rearrangement links TRBV28 to TRBJ2-5; TRBD1 matches at 10 bases. Per the germline V gene, CDR1 is MDHEN and CDR2 is SYDVKM. After removal of 4 bases from V and 0 bases from J, the junction contained 5 bases not matched to a gene. The CDR3 runs 16 residues. The CDR3 is CASSSAGTGDQETQYF. CDR3 sequence (DNA): TGTGCCAGCAGTTCGGCCGGGACAGGGGACCAAGAGACCCAGTACTTC.

The chain employs TRBV7-3 and TRBJ2-7, with no clear D. CDR1 is SGHTA and CDR2 is FQGTGA in the germline V gene. The CDR3 loop spans 12 amino acids. V lost 5 bases and J 9 bases, leaving 14 bases between the germline ends. Here the CDR3 reads CASSLPTGGQYV. CDR3 nucleotide sequence: TGTGCCAGCAGCCTCCCCACTGGTGGGCAGTACGTC.

The chain joins TRBV7-9 to TRBJ1-5; possible D gene TRBD1, 5 bases. Trimming stripped 0 bases from V and 5 bases from J, with 14 bases between. CDR1 and CDR2 from the germline V gene are SEHNR and FQNEAQ (reference sequence). The CDR3 has 16 amino acids. The CDR3 nucleotides are TGTGCCAGCAGCTTAGCACATCAGGGAGGGGATCAGCCCCAGCATTTT. Translated: CASSLAHQGGDQPQHF.

The chain recombines TRBV4-2 with TRBJ2-3; D gene unclear. This CDR3 spans 15 amino acids. The germline CDR1 and CDR2 sequences are LGHNA and YNFKEQ. V was trimmed by 4 bases and J by 2 bases, leaving 13 bases between them. The CDR3 coding sequence is TGTGCCAGCAGCCTAGACGAGTATATCACAGATACGCAGTATTTT. This encodes CASSLDEYITDTQYF.

The rearrangement joins TRBV2 to TRBJ1-1; D is unresolved. The CDR3 runs to 14 residues. CDR1 and CDR2 from the germline V gene are SNHLY and FYNNEI. Trimming removed 1 base at V and 6 bases at J, with 12 bases between. CDR3 sequence (DNA): TGTGCCAGCAGTGAAGATCGGGGTAAGTCTGAAGCTTTCTTT. This encodes CASSEDRGKSEAFF. Looking up the rest from reference TRBV2 and TRBJ1-1 gives the full variable domain: EPEVTQTPSHQVTQMGQEVILRCVPISNHLYFYWYRQILGQKVEFLVSFYNNEISEKSEIFDDQFSVERPDGSNFTLKIRSTKLEDSAMYFCASSEDRGKSEAFFGQGTRLTVV.

Notes on this clone: Compared with germline, one end of the junction differs, possibly owing to a read error. The chain couples TRBV2 to TRBJ1-3; D not resolved. The CDR3 consists of 15 residues. CDR1 and CDR2 from the germline V gene are SNHLY and FYNNEI. CDR3 sequence (DNA): TGTGCCAGCAGGGAAGAGAGCGGCTCTGGAAACACCATATATTTT. Encoded protein: CASREESGSGNTIYF.

About this clone: Other DNA sequences within the sample encode an identical CDR3. The CDR3 loop reads CASSFQENTEAFF. DNA of the CDR3: TGTGCCAGCAGCTTTCAGGAAAACACTGAAGCTTTCTTT. J is TRBJ1-1 and V is TRBV7-9; D gene unclear. The CDR3 extends over 13 amino acids. V shed 3 bases and J shed 2 bases, with 7 bases lying between them. Germline CDR1 and CDR2: SEHNR and FQNEAQ (reference sequence).

This chain links TRBV6-1 with TRBJ1-3; D gene unclear. CDR1 and CDR2 from the germline V gene are MNHNS and SASEGT. V gave up 2 bases and J gave up 8 bases, with 7 bases separating them. CDR3 length: 12 residues. CDR3: CASSEYWHTIYF. CDR3 coding DNA: TGTGCCAGCAGTGAATATTGGCACACCATATATTTT.

This rearrangement joins TRBV11-3 to TRBJ2-1; TRBD2 matches 8 bases. J was trimmed by 6 bases and V by 2 bases; bases with no gene match: 6. CDR1 and CDR2 from the germline V gene are SGHNT and YENEEA. The CDR3 loop spans 15 amino acids. CDR3 protein: CASSLIGTSANEQFF. The CDR3 region has the DNA TGTGCCAGCAGCTTAATTGGGACTAGTGCCAATGAGCAGTTCTTC.

V usage is TRBV6-5 and J usage is TRBJ2-1, with 9 nucleotides matching TRBD1. The trim removed 0 bases at V and 4 bases at J, leaving 4 bases unmatched. Germline values: CDR1 MNHEY, CDR2 SVGAGI. This CDR3 contains 16 residues. CDR3 residues: CASSYSGTGLYNEQFF. CDR3 DNA sequence: TGTGCCAGCAGTTACTCGGGGACAGGGCTTTACAATGAGCAGTTCTTC.

Note on this clone: Mismatch with germline at one junction end may stem from a read error. The rearrangement links TRBV5-1 to TRBJ2-1, with TRBD1 identical over 8 bases. The length of the CDR3 is 18 residues. The germline CDR1 and CDR2 sequences are SGHRS and YFSETQ. This CDR3 reads CASSFRTGTFLSWNEQFF. The CDR3 DNA follows: TGTGCCAGCAGCTTCCGGACAGGGACCTTTTTGAGTTGGAATGAGCAGTTCTTC. The whole variable domain, filled in from reference TRBV5-1 and TRBJ2-1, reads KAGVTQTPRYLIKTRGQQVTLSCSPISGHRSVSWYQQTPGQGLQFLFEYFSETQRNKGNFPGRFSGRQFSNSRSEMNVSTLELGDSALYLCASSFRTGTFLSWNEQFFGPGTRLTVL.

The chain links TRBV28 to TRBJ2-7; TRBD1 aligns across 8 bases. V lost 5 bases and J lost 5; bases outside the gene matches: 11. Germline CDR1 MDHEN, CDR2 SYDVKM. The CDR3 length is 15 residues. The CDR3 reads CASSPAGQGRDEQYV. The CDR3 DNA reads as TGTGCCAGCAGTCCCGCCGGACAGGGTAGGGACGAGCAGTACGTC.

On this clone itself: This same CDR3 is encoded by further DNA sequences in the sample. The chain employs TRBV18 and TRBJ1-1; no firm D call. CDR3 length: 13 residues. Per the germline V gene, CDR1 is KGHSH and CDR2 is LQKENI. V lost 3 bases and J 1 base, leaving 6 bases between the germline ends. Here the CDR3 reads CASSPGGNTEAFF. CDR3 in DNA: TGTGCCAGCTCACCTGGCGGGAACACTGAAGCTTTCTTT.

The V call is TRBV13, the J call TRBJ2-2; 13 bases line up with TRBD2. This CDR3 comprises 17 residues. V gave up 6 bases and J gave up 5 bases; unmatched junction bases: 9. Looked up from germline, CDR1 is PRHDT and CDR2 is FYEKMQ (reference sequence). Here the CDR3 DNA reads TGTGCCAGCAGGGGGAACCAGGGACTAGCGGGGACCGGGGAGCTGTTTTTT. Encoded protein: CASRGNQGLAGTGELFF.

V gene TRBV10-3 combines with J gene TRBJ2-7; 7 positions match TRBD2. The CDR3 has 13 residues. V trimming: 11 bases; J trimming: 2 bases; junction bases outside the gene matches: 9. The germline CDR1 and CDR2 sequences are ENHRY and SYGVKD. DNA of the CDR3: TGTGCCCATTCTTGGGGACTAACCTACGAGCAGTACGTC. Translated, it gives CAHSWGLTYEQYV.

This clone was detected a few times. The rearrangement joins TRBV10-3 to TRBJ1-2; TRBD1 is a possible D gene (5 bases). CDR3 size: 13 residues. Trimming removed 10 bases at V and 6 bases at J, with 18 bases between. CDR1 ENHRY and CDR2 SYGVKD come from the germline V gene. The CDR3 nucleotides read TGTGCCACACTTTCGGGGGTGAGGCATGGCTACACCTTC. Amino acid sequence: CATLSGVRHGYTF.

The chain recombines TRBV19 with TRBJ1-4, with 7 bases that match TRBD1. J gave up 3 bases and V 4 bases, and 5 bases lay outside the gene matches. The CDR3 has 15 residues. Germline lookup yields CDR1 LNHDA and CDR2 SQIVND (reference sequence). The CDR3 DNA is TGTGCCAGTAGTACAATACAGGGGCCTAATGAAAAACTGTTTTTT. Protein: CASSTIQGPNEKLFF. Drawing the rest from reference TRBV19 and TRBJ1-4, the complete variable domain is DGGITQSPKYLFRKEGQNVTLSCEQNLNHDAMYWYRQDPGQGLRLIYYSQIVNDFQKGDIAEGYSVSREKKESFPLTVTSAQKNPTAFYLCASSTIQGPNEKLFFGSGTQLSVL.